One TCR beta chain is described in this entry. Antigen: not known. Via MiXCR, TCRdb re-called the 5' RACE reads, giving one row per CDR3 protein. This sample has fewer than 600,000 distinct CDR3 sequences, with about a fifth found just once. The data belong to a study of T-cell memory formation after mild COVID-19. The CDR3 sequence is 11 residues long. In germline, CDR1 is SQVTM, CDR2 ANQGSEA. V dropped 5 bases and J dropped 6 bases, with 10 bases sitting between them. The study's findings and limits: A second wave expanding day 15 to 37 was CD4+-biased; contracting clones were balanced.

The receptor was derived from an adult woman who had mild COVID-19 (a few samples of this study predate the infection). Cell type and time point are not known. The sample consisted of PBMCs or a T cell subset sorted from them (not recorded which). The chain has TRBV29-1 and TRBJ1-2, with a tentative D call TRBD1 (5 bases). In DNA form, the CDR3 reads TGCAGCGTTTGGGGGAGAGATGGCTACACCTTC. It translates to CSVWGRDGYTF.